Following are 19 T cell receptor beta chains from one sample sequenced in a study of T cell changes during pregnancy in multiple sclerosis. Here immunoSEQ multiplex PCR was the method, and the copy in TCRdb shows in-frame clones only, minus some. The table records 98,000 or so clones, approximately 93% of them present only once. The sample was peripheral blood, taken after pregnancy. The receptors were gathered from a female donor with multiple sclerosis, enrolled in a pregnancy study.

V and J are TRBV29-1 and TRBJ2-7; 13 bases are a match to TRBD2. The CDR3 spans 14 residues. V lost 7 bases to trimming and J lost 6 bases; unmatched junction nucleotides: 9. Germline values: CDR1 SQVTM, CDR2 ANQGSEA. Here the CDR3 reads CSALGLAGAGEQYF. For the CDR3, the DNA is TGCAGCGCCCTCGGACTAGCGGGAGCCGGCGAGCAGTACTTC.

The chain recombines TRBV2 with TRBJ1-5; no reliable D call. V was shortened by 5 bases and J by 3 bases, with 11 bases between the two germline ends. The CDR3 totals 14 residues. CDR1 is SNHLY, CDR2 FYNNEI, per germline. The CDR3 loop reads CASSTDGVNQPQHF. The CDR3 DNA is TGTGCCAGCAGTACGGACGGGGTCAATCAGCCCCAGCATTTT.

The chain uses TRBV6-1 and TRBJ1-5; 10 positions agree with TRBD1. With V trimmed by 9 bases and J by 6 bases, 11 bases remained unmatched. CDR1 is MNHNS and CDR2 is SASEGT in the germline V gene. This CDR3 has 15 residues. Here the CDR3 reads CASTAGGQGIQPQHF. The CDR3 DNA is TGTGCCAGTACTGCGGGGGGACAGGGGATTCAGCCCCAGCATTTT.

V gene TRBV4-2 combines with J gene TRBJ2-5; 7 bases are a match to TRBD2. Germline V gene data show CDR1 as LGHNA and CDR2 as YNFKEQ. V was pared by 1 base and J by 5 bases, with 7 bases of the junction left unmatched. The CDR3 is 15 residues long. Written as DNA, the CDR3 is TGTGCCAGCAGCCAAGGGGGCGGGAGCATGGAGACCCAGTACTTC. Its protein is CASSQGGGSMETQYF.

This rearrangement joins TRBV19 to TRBJ2-4; D is possibly TRBD2 (5 bases). CDR3 length: 18 residues. V lost 3 bases and J 0 bases, leaving 18 bases between the germline ends. CDR1 is LNHDA, CDR2 SQIVND, per germline (reference sequence). CDR3 residues: CASSISIRGGVAKNIQYF. CDR3 nucleotide sequence: TGTGCCAGTAGTATCTCAATACGCGGAGGAGTAGCCAAAAACATTCAGTACTTC.

The chain joins TRBV6-6 to TRBJ2-3, with 10 bases that match TRBD2. CDR3 length: 16 amino acids. V shed 6 bases and J 1 base; nucleotides not matched to a gene: 7. Germline CDR1 is MNHNY and CDR2 is SVGAGI (reference sequence). CDR3 coding DNA: TGTGCCAGCAGCCCGGGACTAGCGACCCGCACAGATACGCAGTATTTT. This translates into CASSPGLATRTDTQYF.

This chain links TRBV6-1 with TRBJ2-1; 10 bases fit TRBD2. After removal of 6 bases from V and 4 bases from J, the junction contained 6 bases not matched to a gene. The CDR3 consists of 15 residues. The germline gives CDR1 MNHNS, CDR2 SASEGT. The CDR3 protein is CASSRTSGPYNEQFF. The CDR3 region has the DNA TGTGCCAGCAGCCGGACTAGCGGCCCGTACAATGAGCAGTTCTTC.

The rearrangement links TRBV28 to TRBJ2-5, with D possibly TRBD1 on 6 matching bases. The CDR3 covers 15 residues. Trimming cost V 2 bases and J 1 base, with 11 bases left between them. The germline V gene encodes CDR1 MDHEN and CDR2 SYDVKM. CDR3 in amino acids: CASSLPQGFQETQYF. As DNA, the CDR3 is TGTGCCAGCAGTTTACCGCAGGGGTTCCAAGAGACCCAGTACTTC.

V gene TRBV9 combines with J gene TRBJ2-4; TRBD2 matches at 9 bases. This CDR3 is built from 14 residues. Per the germline V gene, CDR1 is SGDLS and CDR2 is YYNGEE. V was clipped by 4 bases and J by 3 bases; unmatched bases: 2. The CDR3 is CASSQTSGKNIQYF. CDR3 sequence (DNA): TGTGCCAGCAGCCAGACTAGCGGCAAAAACATTCAGTACTTC.

The chain links TRBV28 to TRBJ2-4; D ambiguous. The CDR3 is made up of 11 amino acids. Trimming pared 4 bases from V and 11 bases from J, leaving 9 bases between. The V gene's germline CDR1 is MDHEN and CDR2 SYDVKM. In nucleotides, the CDR3 is TGTGCCAGCAGTTCAACTAATTTTCAGTACTTC. This translates into CASSSTNFQYF.

The chain carries TRBV5-1 and TRBJ1-2, with D hard to call. The V end lost 0 bases, the J end lost 4 bases, and 13 bases lay between the germline ends. The CDR3 contains 15 residues. CDR1 and CDR2 from the germline V gene are SGHRS and YFSETQ. CDR3 region: CASSLERGYSYGYTF. The CDR3 nucleotides read TGCGCCAGCAGCTTGGAGCGTGGGTATTCCTATGGCTACACCTTC.

This clone was picked up one time. The chain employs TRBV7-2 and TRBJ2-3, with 7 bases aligning to TRBD2. The V gene's germline CDR1 is SGHTA and CDR2 FQGNSA. The V and J ends lost 5 bases and 4 bases, in that order; junction bases with no gene match: 6. This CDR3 spans 14 amino acids. CDR3 DNA sequence: TGTGCCAGCAGCCTAAGACTAGCCTCAGATACGCAGTATTTT. It yields the protein CASSLRLASDTQYF.

The J gene is TRBJ2-2, the V gene TRBV5-5, with 7 nucleotides matching TRBD1. This CDR3 is 15 amino acids long. From germline, CDR1 is SGHKS and CDR2 YYEKEE (reference sequence). The V and J ends lost 0 bases and 5 bases, in that order; junction bases with no gene match: 4. The CDR3 sequence is CASSLVTGETGELFF. CDR3 nucleotides: TGTGCCAGCAGCTTGGTTACAGGGGAGACCGGGGAGCTGTTTTTT.

V usage is TRBV6-5 and J usage is TRBJ1-5; no firm D call. The CDR3 loop spans 13 amino acids. V dropped 5 bases and J dropped 3 bases, with 8 bases sitting between them. Germline CDR1 and CDR2: MNHEY and SVGAGI. CDR3 region: CASSRGINQPQHF. CDR3 nucleotide sequence: TGTGCCAGCAGTCGAGGTATCAATCAGCCCCAGCATTTT.

This clone was seen a single time. The V and J genes are TRBV9 and TRBJ1-1; 10 bases are shared with TRBD1. The ends lost 3 bases at V and 0 bases at J; junction bases unmatched: 11. Germline-derived CDR1 and CDR2 are SGDLS and YYNGEE. CDR3 size: 18 residues. This CDR3 reads CASSARPGQGSLNTEAFF. DNA of the CDR3: TGTGCCAGCAGCGCACGCCCGGGACAGGGGTCCTTGAACACTGAAGCTTTCTTT.

The genes are TRBV6-5 and TRBJ1-2; D possibly corresponds to TRBD1 (5 bases). Germline lookup yields CDR1 MNHEY and CDR2 SVGAGI. This CDR3 is built from 14 residues. Trimming cost V 2 bases and J 4 bases, with 11 bases left between them. CDR3 in DNA: TGTGCCAGCAGTTACAGGGGCTGGGGCTATGGCTACACCTTC. Translating it yields CASSYRGWGYGYTF.

The rearrangement joins TRBV5-1 to TRBJ2-1, with TRBD2 matching 13 bases. This CDR3 has 18 residues. V dropped 4 bases and J dropped 0; count of bases not matched to a gene: 7. Germline V gene data show CDR1 as SGHRS and CDR2 as YFSETQ. The CDR3 loop is CASSRGTSGDSSYNEQFF. DNA for the CDR3: TGCGCCAGCAGCCGCGGGACTAGCGGGGACAGCTCCTACAATGAGCAGTTCTTC.

The chain joins TRBV7-2 to TRBJ1-2; D gene unclear. The CDR3 runs to 14 residues. Germline V gene data show CDR1 as SGHTA and CDR2 as FQGNSA. The ends were cut back, 1 base at V and 6 bases at J, with 12 bases in the middle. CDR3 amino acids: CASSLEKLPHGYTF. The CDR3 coding sequence is TGTGCCAGCAGCTTAGAGAAACTGCCTCATGGCTACACCTTC.

The chain uses TRBV27 and TRBJ1-5; possible D gene TRBD1, 5 bases. Germline values: CDR1 MNHEY, CDR2 SMNVEV (reference sequence). The CDR3 is 15 amino acids. V lost 6 bases, J lost 6 bases, and 18 bases lay in between. This chain's CDR3 is CASSPVDPGFQPQHF. CDR3 sequence (DNA): TGTGCCAGCAGCCCTGTCGACCCAGGGTTTCAGCCCCAGCATTTT.